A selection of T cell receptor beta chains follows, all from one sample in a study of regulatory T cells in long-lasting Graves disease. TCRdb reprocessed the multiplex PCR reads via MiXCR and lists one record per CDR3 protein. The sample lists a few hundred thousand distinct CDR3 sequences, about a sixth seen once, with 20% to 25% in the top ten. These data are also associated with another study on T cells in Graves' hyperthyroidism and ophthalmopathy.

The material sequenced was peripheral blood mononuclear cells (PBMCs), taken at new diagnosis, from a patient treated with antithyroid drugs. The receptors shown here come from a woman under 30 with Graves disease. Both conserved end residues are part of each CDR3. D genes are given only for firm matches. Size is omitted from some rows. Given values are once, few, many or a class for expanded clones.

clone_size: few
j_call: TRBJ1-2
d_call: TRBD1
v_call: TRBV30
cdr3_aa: CAWSQTGGHGYTF
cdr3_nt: TGTGCCTGGAGCCAAACAGGGGGTCATGGCTACACCTTC

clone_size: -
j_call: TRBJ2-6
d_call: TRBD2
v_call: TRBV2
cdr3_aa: CASSPRGLAGANVLTF
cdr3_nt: TGTGCCAGCAGCCCCAGGGGACTAGCTGGGGCCAACGTCCTGACTTTC

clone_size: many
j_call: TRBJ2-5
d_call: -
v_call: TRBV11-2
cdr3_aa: CASSGRPGWETQYF
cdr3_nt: TGTGCCAGCAGCGGGAGGCCGGGATGGGAGACCCAGTACTTC

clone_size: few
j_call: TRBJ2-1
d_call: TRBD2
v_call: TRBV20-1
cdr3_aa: CSARDPGTSYNEQFF
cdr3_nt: TGCAGTGCTAGAGACCCCGGGACTAGCTACAATGAGCAGTTCTTC

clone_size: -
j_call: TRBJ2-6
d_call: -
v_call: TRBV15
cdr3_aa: CATSRDRGANVLTF
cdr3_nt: TGTGCCACCAGCAGAGATCGTGGGGCCAACGTCCTGACTTTC

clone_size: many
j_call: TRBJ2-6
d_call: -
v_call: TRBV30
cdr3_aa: CAQIWVGDSGANVLTF
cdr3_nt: TGTGCCCAAATTTGGGTGGGGGACTCTGGGGCCAACGTCCTGACTTTC

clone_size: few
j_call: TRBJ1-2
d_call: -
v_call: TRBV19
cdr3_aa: CASGGVVNYGYTF
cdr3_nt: TGTGCCAGTGGGGGCGTGGTAAACTATGGCTACACCTTC

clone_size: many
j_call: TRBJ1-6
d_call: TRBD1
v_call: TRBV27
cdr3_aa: CASSSDRGGSPLHF
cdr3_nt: TGTGCCAGCAGTTCAGACAGGGGGGGTTCACCCCTCCACTTT

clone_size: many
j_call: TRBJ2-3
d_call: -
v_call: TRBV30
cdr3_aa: CAWSVSSTDTQYF
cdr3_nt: TGTGCCTGGAGTGTATCCAGCACAGATACGCAGTATTTT

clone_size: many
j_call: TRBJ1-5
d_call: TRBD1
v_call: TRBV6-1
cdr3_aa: CASSAGTGGYSNQPQHF
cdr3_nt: TGTGCCAGCAGCGCCGGGACAGGGGGCTATAGCAATCAGCCCCAGCATTTT

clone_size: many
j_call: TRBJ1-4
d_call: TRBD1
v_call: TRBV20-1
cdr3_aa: CSARDYRGSGEKLFF
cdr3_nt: TGCAGTGCTAGAGATTACAGGGGGTCGGGCGAAAAACTGTTTTTT

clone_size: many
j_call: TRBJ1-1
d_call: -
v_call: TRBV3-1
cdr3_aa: CASSQTGSGPYGKGEAFF
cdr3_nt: TGTGCCAGCAGCCAAACTGGGTCAGGCCCTTATGGTAAGGGTGAAGCTTTCTTT

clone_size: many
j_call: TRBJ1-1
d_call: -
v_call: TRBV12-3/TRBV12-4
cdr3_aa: CASRVGAALTEAFF
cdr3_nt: TGTGCCAGCAGAGTGGGGGCGGCTTTAACTGAAGCTTTCTTT

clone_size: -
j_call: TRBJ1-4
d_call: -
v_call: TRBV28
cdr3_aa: CASRLPETENEKLFF
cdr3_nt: TGTGCCAGCAGACTTCCAGAGACGGAGAATGAAAAACTGTTTTTT

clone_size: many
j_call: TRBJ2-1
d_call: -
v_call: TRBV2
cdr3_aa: CASRVLARNEQFF
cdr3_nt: TGTGCCAGCAGGGTTCTAGCGCGGAATGAGCAGTTCTTC

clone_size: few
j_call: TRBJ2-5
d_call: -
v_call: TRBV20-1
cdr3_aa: CSAIRGIETQYF
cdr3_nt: TGCAGTGCAATTAGGGGGATAGAGACCCAGTACTTC

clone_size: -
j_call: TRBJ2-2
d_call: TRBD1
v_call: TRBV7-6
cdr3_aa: CASSRPGTGGTGELFF
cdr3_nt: TGTGCCAGCAGCCGCCCCGGGACAGGGGGCACCGGGGAGCTGTTTTTT

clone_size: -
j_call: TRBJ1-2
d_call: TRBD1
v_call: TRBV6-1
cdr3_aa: CASSEARDSWVGYGYTF
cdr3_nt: TGTGCCAGCAGTGAAGCGCGGGACAGCTGGGTGGGGTATGGCTACACCTTC

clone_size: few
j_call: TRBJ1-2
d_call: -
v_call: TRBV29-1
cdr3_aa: CSVEMTATYGYTF
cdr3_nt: TGCAGCGTTGAAATGACGGCTACCTATGGCTACACCTTC

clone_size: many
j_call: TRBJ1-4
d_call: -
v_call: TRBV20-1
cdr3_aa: CSGSGALVGNEKLFF
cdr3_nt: TGCAGTGGGTCCGGGGCGTTAGTGGGCAATGAAAAACTGTTTTTT

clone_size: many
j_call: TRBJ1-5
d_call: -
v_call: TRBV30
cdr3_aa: CAWTREGNQPQHF
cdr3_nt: TGTGCCTGGACCCGGGAGGGCAATCAGCCCCAGCATTTT

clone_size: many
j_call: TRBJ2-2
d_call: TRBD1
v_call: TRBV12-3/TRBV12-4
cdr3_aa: CASSRTGGPGELFF
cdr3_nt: TGTGCCAGCAGCAGGACAGGGGGCCCCGGGGAGCTGTTTTTT

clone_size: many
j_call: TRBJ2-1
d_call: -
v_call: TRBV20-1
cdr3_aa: CSAQPPADFPHEQFF
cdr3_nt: TGCAGTGCTCAGCCCCCGGCGGACTTCCCCCATGAGCAGTTCTTC

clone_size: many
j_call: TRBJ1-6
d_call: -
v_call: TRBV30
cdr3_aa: CAWRPGTWDSPLHF
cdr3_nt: TGTGCCTGGAGACCCGGGACTTGGGATTCACCCCTCCACTTT

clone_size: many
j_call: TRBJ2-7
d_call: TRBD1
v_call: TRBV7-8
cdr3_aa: CASSLGTGGEQYF
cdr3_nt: TGTGCCAGCAGCTTAGGGACAGGGGGCGAGCAGTACTTC

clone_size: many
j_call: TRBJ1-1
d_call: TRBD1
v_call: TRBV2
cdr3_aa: CASSSTGGPEAFF
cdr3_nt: TGTGCCAGCAGCTCGACAGGGGGCCCTGAAGCTTTCTTT

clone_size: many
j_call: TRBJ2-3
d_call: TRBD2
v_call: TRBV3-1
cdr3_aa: CASSQESPGLASTDTQYF
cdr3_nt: TGTGCCAGCAGCCAAGAGAGCCCGGGACTAGCGAGCACAGATACGCAGTATTTT

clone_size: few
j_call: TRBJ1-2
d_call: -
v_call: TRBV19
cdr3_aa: CASSMPGGANGYTF
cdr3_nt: TGTGCCAGTAGTATGCCCGGCGGGGCGAATGGCTACACCTTC

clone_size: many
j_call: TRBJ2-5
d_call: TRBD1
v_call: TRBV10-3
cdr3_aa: CAIRKGTGGRETQYF
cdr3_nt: TGTGCCATCAGAAAAGGGACAGGGGGCCGAGAGACCCAGTACTTC

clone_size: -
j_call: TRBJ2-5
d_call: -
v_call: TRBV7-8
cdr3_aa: CASSFHGKETQCF
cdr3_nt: TGTGCCAGCAGCTTCCACGGGAAAGAGACCCAGTGCTTC

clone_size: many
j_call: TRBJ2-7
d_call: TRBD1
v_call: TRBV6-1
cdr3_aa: CASSEGDSSYEQYF
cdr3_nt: TGTGCCAGCAGTGAGGGGGACAGCTCCTACGAGCAGTACTTC

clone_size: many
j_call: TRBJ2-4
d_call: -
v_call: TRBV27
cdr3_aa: CASSPLPSVGLAKNIQYF
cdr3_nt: TGTGCCAGCAGTCCCCTACCGTCGGTGGGCCTAGCCAAAAACATTCAGTACTTC

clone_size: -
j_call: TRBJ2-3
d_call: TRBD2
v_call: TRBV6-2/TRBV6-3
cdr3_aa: CASSYGRGGPDTQYF
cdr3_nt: TGTGCCAGCAGTTACGGACGGGGGGGCCCAGATACGCAGTATTTT

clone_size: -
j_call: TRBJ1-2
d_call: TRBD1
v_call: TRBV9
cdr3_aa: CASSVTGDRNYGYTF
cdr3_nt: TGTGCCAGCAGCGTAACAGGGGATAGGAACTATGGCTACACCTTC

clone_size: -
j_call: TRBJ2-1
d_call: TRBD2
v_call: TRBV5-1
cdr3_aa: CASSHGTSGFYNEQFF
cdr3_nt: TGCGCCAGCAGCCACGGGACTAGCGGATTCTACAATGAACAGTTCTTC

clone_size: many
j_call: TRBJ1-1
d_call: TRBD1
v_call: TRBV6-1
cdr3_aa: CASSDWAGGNEAFF
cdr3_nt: TGTGCCAGCAGTGATTGGGCAGGGGGCAATGAAGCTTTCTTT

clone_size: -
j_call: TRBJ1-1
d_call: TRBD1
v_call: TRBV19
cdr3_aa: CASIAGQGMNTEAFF
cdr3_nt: TGTGCCAGTATCGCGGGACAGGGCATGAACACTGAAGCTTTCTTT

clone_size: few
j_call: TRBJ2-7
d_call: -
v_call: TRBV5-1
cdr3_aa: CASSWDLGGYEQYF
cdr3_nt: TGCGCCAGCAGCTGGGACCTAGGGGGCTACGAGCAGTACTTC

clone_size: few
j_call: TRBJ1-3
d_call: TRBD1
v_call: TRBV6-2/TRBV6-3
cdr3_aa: CASSSQGAGNTIYF
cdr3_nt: TGTGCCAGCAGTTCGCAGGGGGCCGGAAACACCATATATTTT

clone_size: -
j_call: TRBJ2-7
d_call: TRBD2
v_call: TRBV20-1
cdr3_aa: CSTRLGTSGAYEQYF
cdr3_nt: TGCAGTACTCGACTTGGGACTAGCGGGGCCTACGAGCAGTACTTC

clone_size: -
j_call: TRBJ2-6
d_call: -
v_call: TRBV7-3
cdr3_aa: CASSSIKGGTSGANVLTF
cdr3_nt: TGTGCCAGCAGCTCGATCAAGGGGGGCACCTCTGGGGCCAACGTCCTGACTTTC

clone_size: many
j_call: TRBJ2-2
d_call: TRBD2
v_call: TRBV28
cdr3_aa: CASSGWEGQTGELFF
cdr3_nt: TGTGCCAGCAGTGGGTGGGAGGGCCAGACCGGGGAGCTGTTTTTT

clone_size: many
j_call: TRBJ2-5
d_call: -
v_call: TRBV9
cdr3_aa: CASSRTDGRETQYF
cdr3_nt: TGTGCCAGCAGCCGGACAGATGGCCGAGAGACCCAGTACTTC

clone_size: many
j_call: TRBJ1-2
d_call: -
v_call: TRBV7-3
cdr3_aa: CASSSPDLKGYTF
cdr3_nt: TGTGCCAGCAGCTCTCCGGACCTGAAAGGCTACACCTTC

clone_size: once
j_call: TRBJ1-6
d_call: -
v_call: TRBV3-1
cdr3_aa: CASSQVDSQNSPLHF
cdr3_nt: TGTGCCAGCAGCCAGGTGGACAGCCAGAATTCACCCCTCCACTTT

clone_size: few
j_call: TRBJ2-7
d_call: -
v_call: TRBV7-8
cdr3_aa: CASSLAGGAVLYEQYF
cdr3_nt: TGTGCCAGCAGCTTAGCGGGGGGGGCGGTATTATACGAGCAGTACTTC

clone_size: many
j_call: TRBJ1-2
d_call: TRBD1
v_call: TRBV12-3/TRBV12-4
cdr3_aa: CASNRNRGIGYGYTF
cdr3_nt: TGTGCCAGCAATAGGAACAGGGGGATCGGATATGGCTACACCTTC

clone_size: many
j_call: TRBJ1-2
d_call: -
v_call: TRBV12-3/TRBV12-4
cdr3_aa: CASSDIAVDGYTF
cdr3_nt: TGTGCCAGCAGTGACATTGCCGTGGATGGCTACACCTTC

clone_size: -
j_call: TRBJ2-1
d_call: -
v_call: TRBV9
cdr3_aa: CASSVGVLPTYNEQFF
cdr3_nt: TGTGCCAGCAGCGTAGGGGTTCTTCCAACCTACAATGAGCAGTTCTTC

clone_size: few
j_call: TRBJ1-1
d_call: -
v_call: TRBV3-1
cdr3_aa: CASSQVDGGGAEAFF
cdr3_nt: TGTGCCAGCAGCCAAGTGGACGGGGGCGGTGCTGAAGCTTTCTTT

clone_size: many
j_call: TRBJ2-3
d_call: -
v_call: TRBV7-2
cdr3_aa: CASSSTPLPTDTQYF
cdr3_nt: TGTGCCAGCAGCTCGACCCCCTTACCGACAGATACGCAGTATTTT

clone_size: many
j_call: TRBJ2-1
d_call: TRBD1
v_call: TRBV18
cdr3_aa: CASSSDRGPRNEQFF
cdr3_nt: TGTGCCAGCTCATCAGACAGGGGGCCAAGGAATGAGCAGTTCTTC

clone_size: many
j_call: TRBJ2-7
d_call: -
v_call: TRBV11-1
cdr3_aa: CASSSTQHYEQYF
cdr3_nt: TGTGCCAGCAGCTCGACCCAACATTACGAGCAGTACTTC

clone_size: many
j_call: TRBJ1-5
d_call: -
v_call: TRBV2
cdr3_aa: CASSAGRNQPQHF
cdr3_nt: TGTGCCAGCAGTGCTGGACGGAATCAGCCCCAGCATTTT